These T cell receptor beta chains were read from a single sample in a study of quantifying T cell responses using KT2 cells. MiXCR, applied by TCRdb to the UMI-ligation and nested PCR reads, yields one record per CDR3 protein. The sample includes 50,000 to 70,000 distinct CDR3 sequences, 9% to 15% of them seen just once. Sequencing was performed on PBMCs spiked with cells of the T cell clone KT2. These receptors all stem from a human donor. CDR3s include the opening cysteine and the closing phenylalanine or tryptophan. Fields, in order: V gene, clone size, J gene, D gene, CDR3 DNA, CDR3 protein. A D gene is named only where the DNA matches it firmly. Size tells how often a clone was seen (once, few, many) or the class of an expanded clone, and some rows leave it out.

V: TRBV4-2
size: -
J: TRBJ2-3
D: TRBD2
DNA: TGTGCCAGCAGCCAAGAGCAGCGGGAGTTAGCAGATACGCAGTATTTT
CDR3: CASSQEQRELADTQYF

V: TRBV20-1
size: few
J: TRBJ2-3
D: TRBD2
DNA: TGCAGTGCTAGAGGGGGACTAGCGGGGGGGACAAACACAGATACGCAGTATTTT
CDR3: CSARGGLAGGTNTDTQYF

V: TRBV27
size: many
J: TRBJ2-7
D: -
DNA: TGTGCCAGCAGTTTGGGAGGGGGCTTCTACGAGCAGTACTTC
CDR3: CASSLGGGFYEQYF

V: TRBV3-1
size: few
J: TRBJ2-5
D: TRBD2
DNA: TGTGCCAGCAGCCAAGGGGCTAGCGGGACGGAGACCCAGTACTTC
CDR3: CASSQGASGTETQYF

V: TRBV5-5
size: many
J: TRBJ2-3
D: -
DNA: TGTGCCAGCAGCTTGAACCCCCCTCCAGATACGCAGTATTTT
CDR3: CASSLNPPPDTQYF

V: TRBV6-1
size: many
J: TRBJ2-3
D: -
DNA: TGTGCCAGCGACCGAGCAGATACGCAGTATTTT
CDR3: CASDRADTQYF

V: TRBV5-6
size: -
J: TRBJ2-3
D: -
DNA: TGTGCCAGCAGCTTGGCCGGAAGGGATACGCAGTATTTT
CDR3: CASSLAGRDTQYF

V: TRBV7-8
size: few
J: TRBJ2-7
D: -
DNA: TGTGCCAGCAGCTTAGTAGCGCGGCAGCCCGTTGGGGAGCAGTACTTC
CDR3: CASSLVARQPVGEQYF

V: TRBV12-3/TRBV12-4
size: many
J: TRBJ1-4
D: TRBD1
DNA: TGTGCCAGCACCCCCCGGGACAGGGATGAAAAACTGTTTTTT
CDR3: CASTPRDRDEKLFF

V: TRBV7-9
size: -
J: TRBJ2-7
D: -
DNA: TGTGCCAGCAGCTTATCGGGGGACGAGCAGTACTTC
CDR3: CASSLSGDEQYF

V: TRBV4-2
size: many
J: TRBJ2-6
D: -
DNA: TGTGCCAGCAGCCAAGATGACACCTCTGGGGCCAACGTCCTGACTTTC
CDR3: CASSQDDTSGANVLTF

V: TRBV7-9
size: -
J: TRBJ2-5
D: -
DNA: TGTGCCAGCAGCTCACTCGACGAGACCCAGTACTTC
CDR3: CASSSLDETQYF

V: TRBV18
size: -
J: TRBJ2-1
D: TRBD2
DNA: TGTGCCAGCTCCCCCGGCGCCCAAAGGGCGGGAGGATCTGATGAGCAGTTCTTC
CDR3: CASSPGAQRAGGSDEQFF

V: TRBV6-6
size: few
J: TRBJ2-2
D: -
DNA: TGTGCCAGCAGTTACGGTTACAACACCGGGGAGCTGTTTTTT
CDR3: CASSYGYNTGELFF

V: TRBV20-1
size: few
J: TRBJ2-7
D: TRBD2
DNA: TGCAGTGCGGGGCCGGGGGGTAGGTCCTACGAGCAGTACTTC
CDR3: CSAGPGGRSYEQYF

V: TRBV29-1
size: -
J: TRBJ2-7
D: -
DNA: TGCAGCGTTGGGCCGGGCTCCTACGAGCAGTACTTC
CDR3: CSVGPGSYEQYF

V: TRBV20-1
size: -
J: TRBJ2-7
D: -
DNA: TGCAGTGCAGAAATACATGGTGGGGGAAGGCAGTACTTC
CDR3: CSAEIHGGGRQYF

V: TRBV5-1
size: few
J: TRBJ2-1
D: TRBD2
DNA: TGCGCCAGCAGCTTGGGTTTAGCGGGGTACGGGGAGCAGTTCTTC
CDR3: CASSLGLAGYGEQFF

V: TRBV12-3/TRBV12-4
size: -
J: TRBJ1-5
D: TRBD1
DNA: TGTGCCAGCAGGGGACAGTTGAGTAGCAATCAGCCCCAGCATTTT
CDR3: CASRGQLSSNQPQHF

V: TRBV12-3/TRBV12-4
size: -
J: TRBJ2-7
D: TRBD2
DNA: TGTGCCAGCAGTTTTAGCGGGTCCTACGAGCAGTACTTC
CDR3: CASSFSGSYEQYF

V: TRBV15
size: many
J: TRBJ1-1
D: -
DNA: TGTGCCACCAGCAGGGGTAAGACTGAAGCTTTCTTT
CDR3: CATSRGKTEAFF

V: TRBV2
size: few
J: TRBJ1-6
D: -
DNA: TGTGCCAGCAGTGAAGCGAAGGGGCCGGCATCCTATAATTCACCCCTCCACTTT
CDR3: CASSEAKGPASYNSPLHF

V: TRBV6-5
size: many
J: TRBJ1-2
D: -
DNA: TGTGCCAGCAGTTACGGGGGATCTAACTATGGCTACACCTTC
CDR3: CASSYGGSNYGYTF

V: TRBV3-1
size: -
J: TRBJ2-2
D: -
DNA: TGTGCCAGCAGCCAAGATGCGTCGAACACCGGGGAGCTGTTTTTT
CDR3: CASSQDASNTGELFF

V: TRBV29-1
size: many
J: TRBJ2-7
D: -
DNA: TGCAGCGTGAGAGGTTCGAGCTCCTACGAGCAGTACTTC
CDR3: CSVRGSSSYEQYF

V: TRBV30
size: -
J: TRBJ1-3
D: -
DNA: TGTGCCTGGAGTGTACGAGGGTTCTCCTCTGGAAACACCATATATTTT
CDR3: CAWSVRGFSSGNTIYF

V: TRBV2
size: many
J: TRBJ2-2
D: -
DNA: TGTGCCAGCAAATGGGACGTAGGAAACACCGGGGAGCTGTTTTTT
CDR3: CASKWDVGNTGELFF

V: TRBV12-3/TRBV12-4
size: many
J: TRBJ1-5
D: -
DNA: TGTGCCAGCAGATACAGGGAGGGTCAGCCCCAGCATTTT
CDR3: CASRYREGQPQHF